The 25 T cell receptor beta chains listed next were all sequenced from one sample in a study of cytomegalovirus exposure and HLA in healthy donors. The primer mix had 60 Vbeta and 13 Jbeta primers. Sequencing used immunoSEQ multiplex PCR; TCRdb keeps in-frame clones, though not all of them. This table holds about 160,000 clones, about 76% found once. Input material: PBMCs. The receptor set was obtained from a female donor in good health and CMV-seronegative.

The chain joins TRBV6-6 to TRBJ2-5, with D possibly being TRBD2 (5 bases). Between the trimmed V and J ends, which lost 0 bases and 4 bases, there was a span of 9 bases. CDR1 and CDR2 from the germline V gene are MNHNY and SVGAGI (reference sequence). This CDR3 region has 14 residues. The CDR3 loop is CASSYSRVVETQYF. As DNA, the CDR3 is TGTGCCAGCAGTTACTCGAGGGTAGTAGAGACCCAGTACTTC.

The chain combines TRBV9 with TRBJ2-7, with D perhaps matching TRBD2 (6 bases). V lost 4 bases, J lost 7 bases, and 12 bases lay in between. The germline CDR1 and CDR2 sequences are SGDLS and YYNGEE. This CDR3 is 12 amino acids long. CDR3 DNA sequence: TGTGCCAGCAGCCCGGGGGACGGTGAGCAGTACTTC. As protein: CASSPGDGEQYF. Combining the CDR3 with reference TRBV9 and TRBJ2-7 gives the whole variable domain DSGVTQTPKHLITATGQRVTLRCSPRSGDLSVYWYQQSLDQGLQFLIQYYNGEERAKGNILERFSAQQFPDLHSELNLSSLELGDSALYFCASSPGDGEQYFGPGTRLTVT.

The chain is built from TRBV7-6 and TRBJ1-1; 7 positions match TRBD1. CDR1 is SGHVS and CDR2 is FNYEAQ in the germline V gene. The CDR3 length is 13 residues. Trimming cost V 5 bases and J 4 bases; bases outside gene matches: 4. This CDR3 reads CASSPGQITEAFF. As DNA, the CDR3 is TGTGCCAGCAGCCCGGGACAGATCACTGAAGCTTTCTTT.

This clone was observed many times. The rearrangement joins TRBV4-2 to TRBJ1-5, with D uncertain. Germline V gene lookup returns CDR1 LGHNA and CDR2 YNFKEQ. Trimming pared 0 bases from V and 4 bases from J, leaving 7 bases between. This CDR3 is 14 amino acids long. In DNA form, the CDR3 reads TGTGCCAGCAGCCAAGATCTTGAGAATCAGCCCCAGCATTTT. Translated: CASSQDLENQPQHF.

The genes are TRBV4-2 and TRBJ1-2; no reliable D call. Germline-derived CDR1 and CDR2 are LGHNA and YNFKEQ. V gave up 3 bases and J gave up 3 bases, with 8 bases separating them. This CDR3 comprises 13 residues. The CDR3 DNA is TGTGCCAGCAGCCAGCCCGGGTACTATGGCTACACCTTC. Amino acids: CASSQPGYYGYTF.

The chain employs TRBV29-1 and TRBJ1-2; a possible D gene is TRBD1 (6 bases). In germline, CDR1 is SQVTM, CDR2 ANQGSEA. This CDR3 spans 13 amino acids. Trimming removed 0 bases at V and 4 bases at J, with 9 bases between. Here the CDR3 DNA reads TGCAGCGTTGAAGATGCGACAGGCTATGGCTACACCTTC. This translates into CSVEDATGYGYTF. Based on the CDR3 plus reference TRBV29-1 and TRBJ1-2, the full variable domain is SAVISQKPSRDICQRGTSLTIQCQVDSQVTMMFWYRQQPGQSLTLIATANQGSEATYESGFVIDKFPISRPNLTFSTLTVSNMSPEDSSIYLCSVEDATGYGYTFGSGTRLTVV.

V is TRBV30 and J is TRBJ1-2; D may be TRBD1 (6 bases). V lost 8 bases, J lost 7 bases, and 17 bases lay in between. CDR1 GTSNPN and CDR2 SVGIG come from the germline V gene (reference sequence). The CDR3 sequence is 12 residues long. The CDR3 loop reads CARGGDQVGYTF. The CDR3 DNA follows: TGTGCCCGAGGGGGGGACCAGGTTGGCTACACCTTC.

The gene calls are TRBV11-3 and TRBJ2-1; 9 bases agree with TRBD2. Trimming removed 4 bases from V and 8 bases from J; junction bases left unmatched: 9. Germline V gene lookup returns CDR1 SGHNT and CDR2 YENEEA. The CDR3 consists of 15 residues. This CDR3 reads CASSSRGRGGDEQFF. CDR3 DNA sequence: TGTGCCAGCAGCTCTCGGGGGCGGGGGGGCGATGAGCAGTTCTTC.

The chain is built from TRBV30 and TRBJ2-1; 8 nucleotides match TRBD2. Trimming took 0 bases from V and 11 from J; bases not matched to a gene: 12. CDR3 length: 15 residues. From germline, CDR1 is GTSNPN and CDR2 SVGIG (reference sequence). CDR3 nucleotides: TGTGCCTGGAGTGTGGCGGGGGGCCAAAGTATCAAGCAGTTCTTC. It is translated as CAWSVAGGQSIKQFF.

This clone was seen once. V usage is TRBV5-1 and J usage is TRBJ2-7; 8 bases map to TRBD2. Germline assignment: CDR1 SGHRS and CDR2 YFSETQ. This CDR3 region has 15 residues. V trimming: 3 bases; J trimming: 2 bases; junction bases outside the gene matches: 7. In nucleotides, the CDR3 is TGCGCCAGCAGCTGGGGACTAGTAAATGCCTACGAGCAGTACTTC. Its protein product is CASSWGLVNAYEQYF.

J is TRBJ2-1 and V is TRBV9; 7 nucleotides line up with TRBD2. V trimming: 4 bases; J trimming: 2 bases; junction bases outside the gene matches: 6. The CDR3 loop spans 15 amino acids. Germline loops: CDR1 SGDLS, CDR2 YYNGEE. The CDR3 region has the DNA TGTGCCAGCAGCTTACGGGGGGATCCCTACAATGAGCAGTTCTTC. It is translated as CASSLRGDPYNEQFF.

The gene calls are TRBV9 and TRBJ2-7; possibly TRBD2 for D (5 bases). The V gene's germline CDR1 is SGDLS and CDR2 YYNGEE. The V and J ends lost 0 bases and 2 bases respectively, with 9 bases between them. The CDR3 is made up of 14 amino acids. The CDR3, as DNA: TGTGCCAGCAGCGTAGGTATCGGGACCTACGAGCAGTACTTC. It translates to CASSVGIGTYEQYF.

The chain joins TRBV19 to TRBJ1-5, with D possibly matching TRBD1 (6 bases). V dropped 7 bases and J dropped 3 bases, with 16 bases sitting between them. The germline V gene encodes CDR1 LNHDA and CDR2 SQIVND (reference sequence). The CDR3 has 15 residues. As DNA, the CDR3 is TGTGCCAGTACTATCCAATGGGGGCCCAATCAGCCCCAGCATTTT. Translating gives CASTIQWGPNQPQHF.

The chain recombines TRBV29-1 with TRBJ2-3, with D perhaps TRBD1 (5 bases). Trimming took off 1 base at V and 4 bases at J, with 9 bases between the two ends. The germline V gene encodes CDR1 SQVTM and CDR2 ANQGSEA. CDR3 size: 13 residues. This CDR3 reads CSVEGGRSDTQYF. As DNA, the CDR3 is TGCAGCGTTGAAGGGGGCCGGTCAGATACGCAGTATTTT.

The chain recombines TRBV19 with TRBJ2-5; D is perhaps TRBD1 (5 bases). V was trimmed by 7 bases and J by 5 bases, leaving 14 bases between them. The CDR3 contains 13 residues. Germline V gives CDR1 LNHDA, CDR2 SQIVND (reference sequence). Here the CDR3 reads CASTPRAGETQYF. For the CDR3, the DNA is TGTGCCAGTACCCCCAGGGCTGGCGAGACCCAGTACTTC.

The rearrangement links TRBV7-3 to TRBJ2-5; 8 bases are a match to TRBD2. J was trimmed by 4 bases and V by 6 bases; bases with no gene match: 7. Per the germline V gene, CDR1 is SGHTA and CDR2 is FQGTGA. The CDR3 spans 14 residues. CDR3 sequence (DNA): TGTGCCAGCAGTACGACCGGGACTAGAGAGACCCAGTACTTC. It codes for CASSTTGTRETQYF.

The chain employs TRBV7-3 and TRBJ1-1, with D unresolved. The germline V and J ends were trimmed by 6 bases and 4 bases, with 12 bases remaining between them. This CDR3 is 13 amino acids long. Per the germline V gene, CDR1 is SGHTA and CDR2 is FQGTGA. The DNA of the CDR3 is TGTGCCAGCAGAATGAGTCTAGGCACTGAAGCTTTCTTT. Translation: CASRMSLGTEAFF.

V and J are TRBV9 and TRBJ2-5; perhaps TRBD2 as D (6 bases). Germline CDR1 reads SGDLS; CDR2 reads YYNGEE. V gave up 0 bases and J gave up 4 bases, with 13 bases separating them. The CDR3 extends over 15 amino acids. CDR3 protein: CASSVDPGAGETQYF. For the CDR3, the DNA is TGTGCCAGCAGCGTAGACCCGGGAGCGGGAGAGACCCAGTACTTC.

CDR3 sequence (DNA): TGTGCCTGGAGAAGGGGACAGTCGAACACTGAAGCTTTCTTT. This translates into CAWRRGQSNTEAFF. The chain joins TRBV30 to TRBJ1-1, with TRBD1 matching over 7 bases. The V gene end was trimmed by 3 bases and the J gene end by 1 base; junction bases not matched to a gene: 5. Germline loops: CDR1 GTSNPN, CDR2 SVGIG (reference sequence). This CDR3 contains 14 residues. Based on the CDR3 plus reference TRBV30 and TRBJ1-1, the full variable domain is SQTIHQWPATLVQPVGSPLSLECTVEGTSNPNLYWYRQAAGRGLQLLFYSVGIGQISSEVPQNLSASRPQDRQFILSSKKLLLSDSGFYLCAWRRGQSNTEAFFGQGTRLTVV.

The chain employs TRBV5-1 and TRBJ1-1, with D possibly matching TRBD1 (5 bases). Trimming took 1 base from V and 5 from J, leaving 15 bases between them. The CDR3 runs 15 residues. Germline lookup yields CDR1 SGHRS and CDR2 YFSETQ. CDR3 in DNA: TGCGCCAGCAGCTTGTATGCCGGGGAGGGGACTGAAGCTTTCTTT. Translation gives CASSLYAGEGTEAFF.

In its sample, this clone was seen a few times. The V call is TRBV30, the J call TRBJ1-2; the D gene is possibly TRBD1 (5 bases). This CDR3 is built from 12 residues. From germline, CDR1 is GTSNPN and CDR2 SVGIG (reference sequence). Trimming pared 0 bases from V and 7 bases from J, leaving 9 bases between. This chain's CDR3 is CAWSVGGGGYTF. CDR3 sequence (DNA): TGTGCCTGGAGTGTGGGCGGGGGTGGCTACACCTTC.

The CDR3 is CASSADRGGWGYTF. The DNA for the CDR3 is TGTGCCAGCAGCGCGGACAGGGGAGGATGGGGCTACACCTTC. This chain joins TRBV9 and TRBJ1-2; 9 positions match TRBD1. Germline V gene sequence: CDR1 SGDLS, CDR2 YYNGEE. This CDR3 comprises 14 residues. V lost 3 bases, J lost 8 bases, and 8 bases stayed unmatched. Complete variable domain (other parts from reference TRBV9 and TRBJ1-2): DSGVTQTPKHLITATGQRVTLRCSPRSGDLSVYWYQQSLDQGLQFLIQYYNGEERAKGNILERFSAQQFPDLHSELNLSSLELGDSALYFCASSADRGGWGYTFGSGTRLTVV.

The J gene is TRBJ1-6, the V gene TRBV2; D gene unclear. Germline lookup yields CDR1 SNHLY and CDR2 FYNNEI. V was pared by 8 bases and J by 3 bases, with 14 bases between. This CDR3 spans 15 amino acids. CDR3 region: CASGLGAVYNSPLHF. The CDR3, as DNA: TGTGCCAGCGGGCTGGGAGCGGTCTATAATTCACCCCTCCACTTT.

This clone turned up a few times. The chain combines TRBV10-3 with TRBJ1-2, with D tentatively TRBD1 (5 bases). V gave up 11 bases and J gave up 3 bases, with 25 bases separating them. Germline values: CDR1 ENHRY, CDR2 SYGVKD. CDR3 length: 16 residues. The chain's CDR3 is CAHNGGTGSFDYGYTF. As DNA, the CDR3 is TGTGCCCACAATGGGGGGACCGGCTCTTTTGACTATGGCTACACCTTC.

The chain uses TRBV19 and TRBJ1-5; tentative D call: TRBD1 (5 bases). This CDR3 is 14 amino acids long. Per germline, CDR1 LNHDA and CDR2 SQIVND (reference sequence). V lost 6 bases and J 2 bases, leaving 11 bases between the germline ends. CDR3 coding DNA: TGTGCCAGTAGCCAAATAGGGGGCAATCAGCCCCAGCATTTT. This translates into CASSQIGGNQPQHF.